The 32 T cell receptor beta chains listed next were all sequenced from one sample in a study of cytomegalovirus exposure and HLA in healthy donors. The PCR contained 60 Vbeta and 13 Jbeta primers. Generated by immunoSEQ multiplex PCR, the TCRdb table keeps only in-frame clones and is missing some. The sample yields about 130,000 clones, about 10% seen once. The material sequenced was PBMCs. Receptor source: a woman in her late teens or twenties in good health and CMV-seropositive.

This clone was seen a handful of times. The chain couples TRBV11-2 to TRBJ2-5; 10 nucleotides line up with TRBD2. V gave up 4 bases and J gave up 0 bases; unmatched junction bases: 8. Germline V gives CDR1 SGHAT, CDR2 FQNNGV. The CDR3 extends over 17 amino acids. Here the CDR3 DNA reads TGTGCCAGCAGCTACACCGGGACTAGCGACTACCAAGAGACCCAGTACTTC. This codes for CASSYTGTSDYQETQYF.

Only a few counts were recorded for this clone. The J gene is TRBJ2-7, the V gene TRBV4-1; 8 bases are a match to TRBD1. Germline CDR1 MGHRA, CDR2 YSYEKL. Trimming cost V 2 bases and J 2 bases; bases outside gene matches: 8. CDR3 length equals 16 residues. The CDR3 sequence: CASSQMFQGAPYEQYF. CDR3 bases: TGCGCCAGCAGCCAAATGTTTCAGGGGGCCCCCTACGAGCAGTACTTC.

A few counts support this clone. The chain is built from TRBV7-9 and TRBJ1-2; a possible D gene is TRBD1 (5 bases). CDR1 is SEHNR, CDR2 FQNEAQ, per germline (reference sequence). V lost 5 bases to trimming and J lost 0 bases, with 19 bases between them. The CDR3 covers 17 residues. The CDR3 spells CASSNAGRKTPNYGYTF. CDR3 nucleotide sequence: TGTGCCAGCAGCAATGCGGGGCGGAAGACGCCTAACTATGGCTACACCTTC.

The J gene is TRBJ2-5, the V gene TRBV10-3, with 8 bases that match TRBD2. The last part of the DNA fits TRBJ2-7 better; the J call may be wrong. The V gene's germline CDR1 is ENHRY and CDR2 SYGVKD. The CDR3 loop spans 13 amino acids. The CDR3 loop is CAISSGSSYEQYF. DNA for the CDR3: TGTGCCATCAGTAGCGGGAGCTCCTACGAGCAGTACTTC.

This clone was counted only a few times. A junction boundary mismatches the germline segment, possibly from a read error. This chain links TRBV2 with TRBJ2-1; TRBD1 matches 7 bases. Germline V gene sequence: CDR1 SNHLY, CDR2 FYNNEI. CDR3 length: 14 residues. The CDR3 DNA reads TGTGCCAGCAGGGAAGGGACAGTGGACAATGAGCAGTTCTTC. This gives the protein CASREGTVDNEQFF.

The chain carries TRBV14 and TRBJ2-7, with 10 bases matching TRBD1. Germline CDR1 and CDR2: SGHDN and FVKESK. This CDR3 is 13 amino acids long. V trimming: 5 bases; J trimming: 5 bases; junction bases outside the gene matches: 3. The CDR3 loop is CASSSGTGDEQYF. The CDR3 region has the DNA TGTGCCAGCAGCTCCGGGACAGGGGACGAGCAGTACTTC.

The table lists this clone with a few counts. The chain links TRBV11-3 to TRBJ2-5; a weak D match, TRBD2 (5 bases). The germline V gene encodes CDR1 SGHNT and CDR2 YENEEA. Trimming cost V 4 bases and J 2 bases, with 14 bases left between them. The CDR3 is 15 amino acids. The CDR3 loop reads CASSSSRSRQETQYF. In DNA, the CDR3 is TGTGCCAGCAGCTCTAGCCGGTCCAGACAAGAGACCCAGTACTTC.

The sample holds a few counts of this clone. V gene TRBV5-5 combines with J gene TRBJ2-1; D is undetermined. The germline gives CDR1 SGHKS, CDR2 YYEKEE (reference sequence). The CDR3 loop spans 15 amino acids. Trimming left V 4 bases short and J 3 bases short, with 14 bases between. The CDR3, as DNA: TGTGCCAGCAGCCCATACCTTGGCAGCTACAATGAGCAGTTCTTC. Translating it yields CASSPYLGSYNEQFF.

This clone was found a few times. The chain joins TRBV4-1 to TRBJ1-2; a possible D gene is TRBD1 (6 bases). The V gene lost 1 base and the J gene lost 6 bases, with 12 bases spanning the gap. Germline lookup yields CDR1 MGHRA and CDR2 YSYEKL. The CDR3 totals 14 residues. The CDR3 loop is CASSQAQGINGYTF. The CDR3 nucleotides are TGCGCCAGCAGCCAAGCTCAGGGGATTAATGGCTACACCTTC.

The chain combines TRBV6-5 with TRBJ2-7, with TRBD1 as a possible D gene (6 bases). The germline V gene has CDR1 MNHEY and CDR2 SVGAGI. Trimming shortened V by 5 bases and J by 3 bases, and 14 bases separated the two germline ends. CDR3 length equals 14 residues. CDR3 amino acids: CASSEGRGFYEQYF. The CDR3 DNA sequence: TGTGCCAGCAGTGAGGGCAGGGGTTTCTACGAGCAGTACTTC.

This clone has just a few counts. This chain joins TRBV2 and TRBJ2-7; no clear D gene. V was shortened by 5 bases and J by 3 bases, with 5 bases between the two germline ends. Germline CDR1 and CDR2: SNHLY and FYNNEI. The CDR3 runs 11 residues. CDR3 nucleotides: TGTGCCAGCAGTTTCTACTACGAGCAGTACTTC. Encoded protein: CASSFYYEQYF.

CDR3 region: CASSRTSGRQEQFF. The CDR3 bases are TGTGCCAGCAGTCGGACTAGCGGGAGGCAGGAGCAGTTCTTC. V gene TRBV6-1 combines with J gene TRBJ2-1; 14 positions agree with TRBD2. Losses at the gene ends were 5 bases for V and 10 bases for J; bases not matched to a gene: 4. Germline loops: CDR1 MNHNS, CDR2 SASEGT. This CDR3 region has 14 residues.

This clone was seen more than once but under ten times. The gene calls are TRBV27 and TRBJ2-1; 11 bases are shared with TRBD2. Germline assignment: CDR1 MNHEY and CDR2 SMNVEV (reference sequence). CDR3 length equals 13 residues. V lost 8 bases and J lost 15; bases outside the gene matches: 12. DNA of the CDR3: TGTGCCAGCCTAAAATCGACTAGCGGGACTCTGTTCTTC. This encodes CASLKSTSGTLFF.

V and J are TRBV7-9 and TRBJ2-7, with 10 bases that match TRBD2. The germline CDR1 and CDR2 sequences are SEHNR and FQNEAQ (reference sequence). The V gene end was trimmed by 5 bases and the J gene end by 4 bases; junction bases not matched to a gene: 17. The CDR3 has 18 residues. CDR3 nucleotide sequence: TGTGCCAGCAGCGTTACCGACCGGGGAGCGGGAGGGCCGTACGAGCAGTACTTC. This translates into CASSVTDRGAGGPYEQYF.

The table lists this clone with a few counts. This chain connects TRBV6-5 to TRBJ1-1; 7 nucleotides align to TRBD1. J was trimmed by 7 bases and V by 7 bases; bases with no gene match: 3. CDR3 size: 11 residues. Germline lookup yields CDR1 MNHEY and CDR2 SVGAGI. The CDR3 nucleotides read TGTGCCAGCACACGACAGGGTGAAGCTTTCTTT. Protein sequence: CASTRQGEAFF.

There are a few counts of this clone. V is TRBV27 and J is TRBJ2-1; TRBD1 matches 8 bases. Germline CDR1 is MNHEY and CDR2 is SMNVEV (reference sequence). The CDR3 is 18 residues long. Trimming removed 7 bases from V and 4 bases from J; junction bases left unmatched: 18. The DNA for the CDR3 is TGTGCCAGCACACCCGAAAGACAGGGGTGGGGAGTATACAATGAGCAGTTCTTC. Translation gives CASTPERQGWGVYNEQFF.

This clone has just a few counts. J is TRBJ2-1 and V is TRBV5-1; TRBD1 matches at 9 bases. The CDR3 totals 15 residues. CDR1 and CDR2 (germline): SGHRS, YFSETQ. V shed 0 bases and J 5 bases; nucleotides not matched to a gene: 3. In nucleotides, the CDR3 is TGCGCCAGCAGCTTGGTCCGGACAGGGGACAATGAGCAGTTCTTC. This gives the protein CASSLVRTGDNEQFF.

The chain's CDR3 is CASSSVNPPGELFF. CDR3 nucleotides: TGTGCCAGCAGCTCGGTAAATCCCCCCGGGGAGCTGTTTTTT. The chain recombines TRBV11-1 with TRBJ2-2, with D hard to call. CDR1 SGHAT and CDR2 FQDESV come from the germline V gene (reference sequence). Trimming stripped 4 bases from V and 6 bases from J, with 12 bases between. The CDR3 spans 14 residues. Full variable domain (missing parts from reference TRBV11-1 and TRBJ2-2): EAEVAQSPRYKITEKSQAVAFWCDPISGHATLYWYRQILGQGPELLVQFQDESVVDDSQLPKDRFSAERLKGVDSTLKIQPAELGDSAMYLCASSSVNPPGELFFGEGSRLTVL.

Written as DNA, the CDR3 is TGTGCCAGCAGCCTCACGAGCGAAGGGACCCAGTACTTC. Amino acid sequence: CASSLTSEGTQYF. The rearrangement links TRBV7-3 to TRBJ2-5; D call uncertain. Germline V CDR1 and CDR2: SGHTA, FQGTGA. Deletions cut 5 bases from V and 7 bases from J, with 14 bases between. The CDR3 has 13 residues.

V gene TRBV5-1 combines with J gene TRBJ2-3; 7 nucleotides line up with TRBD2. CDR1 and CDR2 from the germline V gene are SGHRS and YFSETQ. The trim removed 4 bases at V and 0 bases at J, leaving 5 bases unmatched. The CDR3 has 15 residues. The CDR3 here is CASSAGEGSTDTQYF. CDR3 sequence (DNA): TGCGCCAGCAGCGCGGGAGAGGGGAGCACAGATACGCAGTATTTT.

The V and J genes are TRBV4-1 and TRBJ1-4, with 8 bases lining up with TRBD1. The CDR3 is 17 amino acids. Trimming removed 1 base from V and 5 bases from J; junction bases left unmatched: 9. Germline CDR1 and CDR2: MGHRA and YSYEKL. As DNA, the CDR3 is TGCGCCAGCAGCCAAGGGCCCGCCGGGACAGGAAATGAAAAACTGTTTTTT. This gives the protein CASSQGPAGTGNEKLFF.

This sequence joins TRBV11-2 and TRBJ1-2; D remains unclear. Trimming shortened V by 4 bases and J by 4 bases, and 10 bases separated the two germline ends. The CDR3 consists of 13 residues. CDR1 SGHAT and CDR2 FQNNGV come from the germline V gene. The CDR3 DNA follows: TGTGCCAGCAGCTCCGGTAGCGCCTATGGCTACACCTTC. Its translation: CASSSGSAYGYTF.

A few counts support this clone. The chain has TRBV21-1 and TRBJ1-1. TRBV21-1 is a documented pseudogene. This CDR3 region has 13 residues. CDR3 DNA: TGTGCCAGCAGCAAATGGAGAAACACTGAAGCTTTCTTT. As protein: CASSKWRNTEAFF.

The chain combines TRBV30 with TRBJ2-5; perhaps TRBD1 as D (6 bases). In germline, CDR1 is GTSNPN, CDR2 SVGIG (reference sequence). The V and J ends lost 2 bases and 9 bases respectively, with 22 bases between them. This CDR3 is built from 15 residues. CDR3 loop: CAWSPRQAVGGAQYF. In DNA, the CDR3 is TGTGCCTGGAGTCCCCGACAGGCTGTGGGTGGGGCCCAGTACTTC.

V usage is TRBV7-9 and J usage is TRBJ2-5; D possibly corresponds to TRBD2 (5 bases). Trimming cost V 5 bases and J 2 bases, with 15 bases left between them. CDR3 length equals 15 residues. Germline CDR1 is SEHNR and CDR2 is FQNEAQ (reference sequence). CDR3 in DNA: TGTGCCAGCAGCCTAACGGACTGGTATCAAGAGACCCAGTACTTC. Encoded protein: CASSLTDWYQETQYF.

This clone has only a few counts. The CDR3 reads CASSLGLAGVVEQFF. The CDR3 nucleotides are TGTGCCAGCAGCTTAGGGCTAGCGGGAGTGGTTGAGCAGTTCTTC. The chain combines TRBV11-1 with TRBJ2-1, with 10 bases fitting TRBD2. J gave up 9 bases and V 1 base, and 6 bases lay outside the gene matches. Germline V gives CDR1 SGHAT, CDR2 FQDESV (reference sequence). The CDR3 sequence is 15 residues long.

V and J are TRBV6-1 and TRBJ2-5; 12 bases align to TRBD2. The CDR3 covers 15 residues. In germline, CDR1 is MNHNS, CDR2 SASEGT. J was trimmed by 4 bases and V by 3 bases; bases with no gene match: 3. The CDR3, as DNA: TGTGCCAGCAGTGATCTACTAGCGGGAGGAGAGACCCAGTACTTC. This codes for CASSDLLAGGETQYF.

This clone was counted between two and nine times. The CDR3 spells CASSLKGRGLVTDTQYF. The CDR3 nucleotides read TGTGCCAGCAGCCTCAAAGGACGGGGACTAGTCACAGATACGCAGTATTTT. This chain connects TRBV9 to TRBJ2-3; the match to TRBD2 covers 8 bases. CDR1 and CDR2 from the germline V gene are SGDLS and YYNGEE. The CDR3 sequence is 17 residues long. The V gene end was trimmed by 4 bases and the J gene end by 2 bases; junction bases not matched to a gene: 12.

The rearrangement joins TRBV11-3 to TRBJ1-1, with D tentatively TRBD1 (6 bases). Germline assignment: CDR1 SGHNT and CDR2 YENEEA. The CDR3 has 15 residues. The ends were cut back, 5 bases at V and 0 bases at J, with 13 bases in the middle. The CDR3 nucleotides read TGTGCCAGCAGCAAGTCCCAGGGGATGAACACTGAAGCTTTCTTT. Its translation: CASSKSQGMNTEAFF.

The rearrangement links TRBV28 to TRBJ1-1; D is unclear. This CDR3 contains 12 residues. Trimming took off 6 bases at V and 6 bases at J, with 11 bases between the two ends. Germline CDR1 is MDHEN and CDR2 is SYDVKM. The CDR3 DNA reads TGTGCCAGCAGCCGCGTTGTCGCTGAAGCTTTCTTT. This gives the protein CASSRVVAEAFF.

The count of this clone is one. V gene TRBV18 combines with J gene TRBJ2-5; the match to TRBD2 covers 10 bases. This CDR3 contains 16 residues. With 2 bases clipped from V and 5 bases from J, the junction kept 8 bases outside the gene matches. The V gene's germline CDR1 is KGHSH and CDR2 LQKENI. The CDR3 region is CASSPMASGSGETQYF. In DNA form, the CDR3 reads TGTGCCAGCTCACCAATGGCTAGCGGGAGCGGGGAGACCCAGTACTTC.

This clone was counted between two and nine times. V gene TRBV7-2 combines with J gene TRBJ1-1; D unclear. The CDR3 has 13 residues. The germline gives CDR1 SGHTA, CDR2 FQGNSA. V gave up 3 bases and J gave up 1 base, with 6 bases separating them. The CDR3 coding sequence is TGTGCCAGCAGCTTGTCGAGGAACACTGAAGCTTTCTTT. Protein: CASSLSRNTEAFF.